The next 14 T cell receptor beta chains were all read from a single sample in a study of T-cell memory formation after mild COVID-19 (dated by TCRdb to about 2021). Libraries were constructed by 5' RACE. The reads were generated on an Illumina NovaSeq 6000. In-frame beta chains were kept once TCRdb had trimmed the public reads at Q25 with fastp and called clones with MiXCR. CDR3 protein duplicates are merged, each entry listing the most common genes and DNA. The sample profile shows approximately 490,000 distinct CDR3 sequences; roughly 22% of them were found once. The leading ten clones occupy under 15% of the sample. Material: PBMCs or a T cell subset sorted from them (not recorded which). These receptors all come from an adult woman who had mild COVID-19 (a few samples of this study predate the infection). The sample titles of this study are shuffled in the database, so cell type and time point are left out; the donor was told from shared clones.

This clonotype was picked up a small number of times. The chain has TRBV5-6 and TRBJ2-3; 10 nucleotides match TRBD1. This CDR3 contains 16 residues. Unmatched junction bases numbered 7, after V lost 4 bases and J lost 2 bases. Germline V gives CDR1 SGHDT, CDR2 YYEEEE. CDR3 sequence reads: CASSQGQGTSTDTQYF. The CDR3, as DNA: TGTGCCAGCAGCCAGGGACAGGGGACCTCCACAGATACGCAGTATTTT.

This clonotype was detected once. The chain combines TRBV20-1 with TRBJ1-1; 9 bases fit TRBD1. Germline V gene lookup returns CDR1 DFQATT and CDR2 SNEGSKA (reference sequence). The CDR3 spans 16 residues. The V and J ends lost 0 bases and 6 bases, in that order; junction bases with no gene match: 11. The CDR3 loop reads CSAREPPGQGTPEAFF. CDR3 sequence (DNA): TGCAGTGCTAGAGAACCGCCGGGACAGGGTACGCCTGAAGCTTTCTTT.

This clonotype was seen only a few times. The chain has TRBV2 and TRBJ2-1; the match to TRBD2 covers 12 bases. V lost 5 bases and J lost 6; bases outside the gene matches: 5. This CDR3 has 15 amino acids. Germline CDR1 SNHLY, CDR2 FYNNEI. The CDR3 is CASSWTSGDRNEQFF. CDR3 bases: TGTGCCAGCAGTTGGACTAGCGGGGACCGCAATGAGCAGTTCTTC.

This clonotype was counted a few times. The V gene is TRBV12-3 or TRBV12-4, the J gene TRBJ1-2, with no clear D. This CDR3 has 14 amino acids. The V end was cut by 3 bases, the J end by 5 bases, with 13 bases between. The CDR3 DNA sequence: TGTGCCAGCAGTTTGTCAGACTCTACTTATGGCTACACCTTC. This gives the protein CASSLSDSTYGYTF.

This CDR3 is CASSEPGEETQYF. In nucleotides, the CDR3 is TGTGCCAGCAGTGAACCGGGGGAAGAGACCCAGTACTTC. V gene TRBV2 combines with J gene TRBJ2-5; a possible D gene is TRBD2 (6 bases). The V and J ends lost 2 bases and 3 bases respectively, with 7 bases between them. There are 13 residues in the CDR3. The germline V gene has CDR1 SNHLY and CDR2 FYNNEI.

This clonotype was picked up a small number of times. This chain joins TRBV29-1 and TRBJ1-2, with a tentative D call TRBD1 (5 bases). The germline CDR1 and CDR2 sequences are SQVTM and ANQGSEA. The CDR3 totals 14 residues. Trimming pared 0 bases from V and 4 bases from J, leaving 12 bases between. CDR3 sequence: CSVEEAGRGYGYTF. In DNA form, the CDR3 reads TGCAGCGTTGAAGAGGCCGGGAGGGGCTATGGCTACACCTTC.

The chain has TRBV10-3 and TRBJ2-2; 8 bases are a match to TRBD1. This CDR3 region has 16 residues. The V and J ends lost 6 bases and 3 bases, in that order; junction bases with no gene match: 9. Germline V gene lookup returns CDR1 ENHRY and CDR2 SYGVKD. The chain's CDR3 is CAIRANMDRDTGELFF. The CDR3 region has the DNA TGTGCCATCAGGGCCAATATGGACAGGGACACCGGGGAGCTGTTTTTT.

The chain joins TRBV6-2 or TRBV6-3 to TRBJ2-1; 9 positions match TRBD1. The length of the CDR3 is 14 residues. J lost 7 bases, V lost 7 bases, and 8 bases had no gene match. Germline loops: CDR1 MNHEY, CDR2 SVGEGT. The CDR3 loop reads CASNIQGATNEQFF. The DNA of the CDR3 is TGTGCCAGCAACATACAGGGGGCGACAAATGAGCAGTTCTTC.

This clonotype was counted between two and nine times. The chain links TRBV2 to TRBJ1-1; 7 nucleotides match TRBD1. The germline gives CDR1 SNHLY, CDR2 FYNNEI. The CDR3 runs to 15 residues. With V trimmed by 6 bases and J by 0 bases, 7 bases remained unmatched. CDR3 in amino acids: CASSSQGQMNTEAFF. CDR3 nucleotides: TGTGCCAGCAGCTCCCAGGGACAGATGAACACTGAAGCTTTCTTT.

This clonotype was seen a handful of times. V and J are TRBV5-1 and TRBJ1-2; 7 positions agree with TRBD1. The CDR3 has 15 residues. The V and J ends lost 1 base and 6 bases, in that order; junction bases with no gene match: 9. CDR1 and CDR2 from the germline V gene are SGHRS and YFSETQ. In nucleotides, the CDR3 is TGCGCCAGCAGCTTGCAGGGGGATGGAAGAGATGGCTACACCTTC. It codes for CASSLQGDGRDGYTF.

This clonotype was observed a few times. The rearrangement uses TRBV7-2 and TRBJ2-3; 8 nucleotides match TRBD2. This CDR3 comprises 15 residues. Per germline, CDR1 SGHTA and CDR2 FQGNSA. The trim removed 2 bases at V and 5 bases at J, leaving 6 bases unmatched. Here the CDR3 reads CASSLRGGRGDTQYF. CDR3 DNA: TGTGCCAGCAGCTTACGGGGGGGCCGCGGAGATACGCAGTATTTT.

In regard to this clonotype: Possible read error: a much larger clone is one base away. The chain couples TRBV9 to TRBJ2-7; 11 bases fit TRBD1. V was clipped by 0 bases and J by 3 bases; unmatched bases: 2. This CDR3 region has 15 residues. Looked up from germline, CDR1 is SGDLS and CDR2 is YYNGEE. The CDR3 DNA reads as TGTGCCAGCAGCGTAGGGGGGACAGGGGGCTACGAGCAGTACTTC. As protein: CASSVGGTGGYEQYF. Drawing the rest from reference TRBV9 and TRBJ2-7, the complete variable domain is DSGVTQTPKHLITATGQRVTLRCSPRSGDLSVYWYQQSLDQGLQFLIQYYNGEERAKGNILERFSAQQFPDLHSELNLSSLELGDSALYFCASSVGGTGGYEQYFGPGTRLTVT.

V gene TRBV6-5 combines with J gene TRBJ2-4; TRBD1 matches at 7 bases. CDR3 length: 16 residues. Germline loops: CDR1 MNHEY, CDR2 SVGAGI. V shed 10 bases and J 0 bases; nucleotides not matched to a gene: 12. CDR3 sequence (DNA): TGTGCCACCGCTTCGGGACAGAGCCTAGCCAAAAACATTCAGTACTTC. It codes for CATASGQSLAKNIQYF.

This clonotype was observed many times. The junction does not match germline at one end; this may be a read error. This chain connects TRBV5-1 to TRBJ1-1, with D tentatively TRBD1 (6 bases). From germline, CDR1 is SGHRS and CDR2 YFSETQ. The CDR3 has 14 amino acids. CDR3 residues: CASSLGTLNTEAFF. The DNA for the CDR3 is TGTGCCAGCAGCTTAGGGACACTGAACACTGAAGCTTTCTTT.